Sequencing of this T cell receptor (beta chain) was carried out in a study of cytomegalovirus exposure and HLA in healthy donors. Overall study results and limits: In vitro data verified three CMV-associated chains as specific for CMV antigens.

The CDR3 is 19 amino acids. Trimming took 4 bases from V and 0 from J, leaving 26 bases between them. Germline values: CDR1 SGHRS, CDR2 YFSETQ. Healthy individuals who donated bone marrow served as the donors. A few counts support this clone. Its specificity is unknown. With 60 Vbeta and 13 Jbeta primers, the PCR was carried out. Sequencing was performed with immunoSEQ multiplex PCR; in TCRdb, only in-frame clones are kept and a portion is missing. The data contain more than 85,000 clones, approximately 68% of them singletons. This TCR was sampled from a woman between 18 and 30 years old in good health and CMV-seropositive. The source material was PBMCs. J is TRBJ2-7 and V is TRBV5-1; a weak D match, TRBD2 (5 bases). This chain's CDR3 is CASSQLGSWARLLSYEQYF. Written as DNA, the CDR3 is TGCGCCAGCAGCCAGCTGGGGAGCTGGGCTCGCCTCCTCTCCTACGAGCAGTACTTC. Full variable domain (outside the CDR3, taken from reference TRBV5-1 and TRBJ2-7): KAGVTQTPRYLIKTRGQQVTLSCSPISGHRSVSWYQQTPGQGLQFLFEYFSETQRNKGNFPGRFSGRQFSNSRSEMNVSTLELGDSALYLCASSQLGSWARLLSYEQYFGPGTRLTVT.